Shown below are 32 T cell receptor beta chains from a single sample sequenced in a study of T-cell reconstitution after alpha-beta-depleted transplantation in children. Preparing the TCRbeta library involved the use of unique molecular identifiers. TCRdb recomputed calls from the PCR reads with MiXCR, one row per CDR3 protein. Among hundreds of thousands of distinct CDR3 sequences listed, roughly 13% were seen once. Sequencing was performed on PBMCs, mostly from graft donor cells, taken 360 days after TCRalphabeta/CD19-depleted stem cell transplant. The receptors derive from a male patient younger than 18 who had a stem cell transplant for acute myeloid leukemia, so the T cells may come from the graft donor.

The gene calls are TRBV7-3 and TRBJ2-7, with D possibly matching TRBD1 (6 bases). V was trimmed by 5 bases and J by 0 bases, leaving 11 bases between them. Germline CDR1 is SGHTA and CDR2 is FQGTGA. The CDR3 is made up of 14 amino acids. CDR3 protein: CASSPTGHSYEQYF. For the CDR3, the DNA is TGTGCCAGCAGCCCGACAGGCCACTCCTACGAGCAGTACTTC.

This clonotype was detected many times. This chain connects TRBV29-1 to TRBJ2-1; TRBD2 matches 7 bases. Looked up from germline, CDR1 is SQVTM and CDR2 is ANQGSEA. V was pared by 4 bases and J by 2 bases, with 5 bases of the junction left unmatched. The CDR3 is 14 residues long. Here the CDR3 DNA reads TGCAGCGTTGGGGGACTACCAGCCTACAATGAGCAGTTCTTC. Its protein is CSVGGLPAYNEQFF.

This clonotype was observed many times. This rearrangement joins TRBV12-3 or TRBV12-4 to TRBJ2-1; a possible D gene is TRBD1 (5 bases). The CDR3 covers 15 residues. Trimming pared 3 bases from V and 2 bases from J, leaving 11 bases between. CDR3 in DNA: TGTGCCAGCAGTTTTGGGGCTTTTACCTACAATGAGCAGTTCTTC. Translation gives CASSFGAFTYNEQFF.

This clonotype showed up just once. The V call is TRBV20-1, the J call TRBJ2-7, with 7 bases that match TRBD2. The CDR3 runs to 14 residues. CDR1 and CDR2 (germline): DFQATT, SNEGSKA (reference sequence). The chain's CDR3 is CSPYLAGAGLGQYF. Here the CDR3 DNA reads TGCAGCCCCTATCTCGCGGGAGCAGGATTGGGGCAGTACTTC.

This clonotype turned up a few times. The rearrangement links TRBV4-3 to TRBJ2-7; D is possibly TRBD1 (5 bases). The CDR3 consists of 14 residues. Trimming pared 4 bases from V and 5 bases from J, leaving 15 bases between. Germline-derived CDR1 and CDR2 are LGHNA and YSLEER. In nucleotides, the CDR3 is TGCGCCAGCAGCCGTGACAGAATCCGCGACGAGCAGTACTTC. As protein: CASSRDRIRDEQYF.

The sample holds a few counts of this clonotype. The chain uses TRBV11-2 and TRBJ1-1; no reliable D call. With 3 bases removed from V and 7 bases from J, the gap between germline ends came to 12 bases. The germline V gene has CDR1 SGHAT and CDR2 FQNNGV. The CDR3 contains 13 residues. The CDR3 DNA is TGTGCCAGCAGCTTTAGTTCGCCCAGTGAAGCTTTCTTT. Amino acid sequence: CASSFSSPSEAFF.

This clonotype has at least ten counts. The rearrangement uses TRBV29-1 and TRBJ2-2; D is ambiguous. The germline V and J ends were trimmed by 5 bases and 1 base, with 14 bases remaining between them. The CDR3 totals 15 residues. Germline V gene lookup returns CDR1 SQVTM and CDR2 ANQGSEA. Here the CDR3 reads CSVLRPTQNTGELFF. The CDR3 bases are TGCAGCGTTCTAAGGCCGACACAGAACACCGGGGAGCTGTTTTTT.

The sample holds a few counts of this clonotype. This chain uses TRBV29-1 with TRBJ2-7; D might be TRBD1 or TRBD2, each matching 6 bases. This CDR3 is 16 amino acids long. From germline, CDR1 is SQVTM and CDR2 ANQGSEA. The V end lost 7 bases, the J end lost 1 base, and 23 bases lay between the germline ends. CDR3 protein: CSGYREVETGSYEQYF. As DNA, the CDR3 is TGCAGCGGTTACAGGGAGGTGGAAACCGGATCCTACGAGCAGTACTTC.

The genes are TRBV4-3 and TRBJ2-7, with TRBD2 identical over 8 bases. This CDR3 has 17 residues. Germline V gene lookup returns CDR1 LGHNA and CDR2 YSLEER. J gave up 0 bases and V 4 bases, and 11 bases lay outside the gene matches. In DNA form, the CDR3 reads TGCGCCAGCAGCCGGACCCATAGCGGGACGAGCTCCTACGAGCAGTACTTC. This encodes CASSRTHSGTSSYEQYF.

The table lists this clonotype with a few counts. The CDR3 coding sequence is TGTGCCAGCAGCCGCGGGACCCTCGACGGAATCCAAGAGACCCAGTACTTC. As protein: CASSRGTLDGIQETQYF. V gene TRBV14 combines with J gene TRBJ2-5; a weak D match, TRBD2 (6 bases). This CDR3 contains 17 residues. The germline CDR1 and CDR2 sequences are SGHDN and FVKESK. The V end lost 4 bases, the J end lost 1 base, and 19 bases lay between the germline ends. Full variable domain (outside the CDR3, taken from reference TRBV14 and TRBJ2-5): EAGVTQFPSHSVIEKGQTVTLRCDPISGHDNLYWYRRVMGKEIKFLLHFVKESKQDESGMPNNRFLAERTGGTYSTLKVQPAELEDSGVYFCASSRGTLDGIQETQYFGPGTRLLVL.

The V call is TRBV7-3, the J call TRBJ2-3; tentatively, D is TRBD2 (5 bases). CDR1 SGHTA and CDR2 FQGTGA come from the germline V gene. This CDR3 comprises 19 residues. V dropped 4 bases and J dropped 2 bases, with 25 bases sitting between them. Here the CDR3 reads CASSSVSARAVYPTDTQYF. CDR3 bases: TGTGCCAGCAGCTCCGTATCTGCGAGGGCGGTCTACCCCACAGATACGCAGTATTTT.

This clonotype turned up a few times. The J gene is TRBJ2-5, the V gene TRBV20-1; 10 nucleotides match TRBD2. CDR1 is DFQATT, CDR2 SNEGSKA, per germline (reference sequence). The CDR3 consists of 14 residues. The V gene end was trimmed by 6 bases and the J gene end by 2 bases; junction bases not matched to a gene: 6. In DNA form, the CDR3 reads TGCAGTGCCCTACGGACTAGCGGACAAGAGACCCAGTACTTC. Translation: CSALRTSGQETQYF.

In its sample, this clonotype was seen once. Just one base apart from a much larger clone, this may be a read error. The CDR3 does not close with the conserved phenylalanine or tryptophan, likely indicating a read error. The CDR3 sequence is CASRGTQNTEAFC. CDR3 nucleotide sequence: TGTGCCAGTCGGGGGACACAGAACACTGAAGCTTTCTGT. The chain links TRBV27 to TRBJ1-1; tentative D call: TRBD1 (6 bases). Germline V gives CDR1 MNHEY, CDR2 SMNVEV (reference sequence). V was trimmed by 9 bases and J by 1 base, leaving 12 bases between them. CDR3 length: 13 amino acids.

The chain recombines TRBV7-3 with TRBJ2-5; 11 positions match TRBD2. The junction had 16 bases not matched to a gene; V was cut back by 5 bases and J by 5 bases. Germline CDR1 reads SGHTA; CDR2 reads FQGTGA. The CDR3 runs to 18 residues. CDR3 sequence reads: CASSIDLGLAEERETQYF. In DNA form, the CDR3 reads TGTGCCAGCAGCATCGACCTGGGACTAGCGGAGGAGAGGGAGACCCAGTACTTC.

Only a few counts were recorded for this clonotype. The rearrangement joins TRBV7-9 to TRBJ2-7; 11 bases fit TRBD2. The CDR3 has 14 amino acids. Germline V gene data show CDR1 as SEHNR and CDR2 as FQNEAQ (reference sequence). The J segment lost 2 bases and the V segment lost 7 bases, leaving 4 bases of the junction unmatched. Written as DNA, the CDR3 is TGTGCCAGCACCAGACTAGCGGGAACCTACGAGCAGTACTTC. It encodes CASTRLAGTYEQYF.

This clonotype was seen more than once but under ten times. V gene TRBV28 combines with J gene TRBJ2-3; D gene ambiguous. Germline V lookup: CDR1 MDHEN, CDR2 SYDVKM. V lost 6 bases to trimming and J lost 5 bases, with 9 bases between them. The CDR3 has 12 amino acids. This chain's CDR3 is CASREIGDTQYF. The DNA for the CDR3 is TGTGCCAGCAGGGAGATTGGAGATACGCAGTATTTT. Drawing the rest from reference TRBV28 and TRBJ2-3, the complete variable domain is DVKVTQSSRYLVKRTGEKVFLECVQDMDHENMFWYRQDPGLGLRLIYFSYDVKMKEKGDIPEGYSVSREKKERFSLILESASTNQTSMYLCASREIGDTQYFGPGTRLTVL.

This clonotype was seen a few times. The gene calls are TRBV12-3 or TRBV12-4 and TRBJ1-6; D gene uncertain. Trimming cost V 7 bases and J 9 bases, with 19 bases left between them. This CDR3 is 15 amino acids long. CDR3 sequence: CASNWGVSTGSPLHF. DNA of the CDR3: TGTGCCAGCAATTGGGGAGTGTCTACTGGTTCACCCCTCCACTTT.

This clonotype was seen a few times. The V and J genes are TRBV28 and TRBJ2-7; 7 nucleotides agree with TRBD2. Germline V CDR1 and CDR2: MDHEN, SYDVKM. The length of the CDR3 is 13 residues. Losses at the gene ends were 2 bases for V and 6 bases for J; bases not matched to a gene: 4. As DNA, the CDR3 is TGTGCCAGCAGTTTACTCGGACTAGTCGAGCAGTACTTC. Encoded protein: CASSLLGLVEQYF. Full variable domain (remainder filled in from reference TRBV28 and TRBJ2-7): DVKVTQSSRYLVKRTGEKVFLECVQDMDHENMFWYRQDPGLGLRLIYFSYDVKMKEKGDIPEGYSVSREKKERFSLILESASTNQTSMYLCASSLLGLVEQYFGPGTRLTVT.

This clonotype was seen a handful of times. J is TRBJ2-1 and V is TRBV29-1, with TRBD1 identical over 12 bases. V was clipped by 3 bases and J by 9 bases; unmatched bases: 6. The CDR3 spans 14 residues. Germline V gene sequence: CDR1 SQVTM, CDR2 ANQGSEA. The CDR3 DNA reads TGCAGCGTTGAGGGGGACAGGGGGCCGGGTGAGCAGTTCTTC. This codes for CSVEGDRGPGEQFF.

V usage is TRBV4-2 and J usage is TRBJ2-5; 13 positions agree with TRBD2. Germline V gives CDR1 LGHNA, CDR2 YNFKEQ. The V segment lost 1 base and the J segment 4 bases; nucleotides outside the gene matches: 6. This CDR3 is built from 17 residues. CDR3 sequence: CASSQGTSGRARETQYF. As DNA, the CDR3 is TGTGCCAGCAGCCAAGGCACTAGCGGGAGGGCCAGAGAGACCCAGTACTTC.

The rearrangement joins TRBV29-1 to TRBJ1-2, with TRBD1 as a possible D gene (5 bases). This CDR3 is 14 amino acids long. Germline-derived CDR1 and CDR2 are SQVTM and ANQGSEA. V was cut by 2 bases and J by 4 bases, with 14 bases left in between. The CDR3 loop is CSVEKAGKGYGYTF. Written as DNA, the CDR3 is TGCAGCGTTGAAAAGGCAGGGAAGGGCTATGGCTACACCTTC.

This clonotype came up a few times. This chain uses TRBV5-6 with TRBJ2-7; TRBD2 aligns across 14 bases. Germline V gives CDR1 SGHDT, CDR2 YYEEEE. The CDR3 spans 16 residues. The J segment lost 7 bases and the V segment lost 0 bases, leaving 6 bases of the junction unmatched. The CDR3 DNA follows: TGTGCCAGCAGCTTGGGATTCGGACTAGCGGGAGGTGAGCAGTACTTC. This gives the protein CASSLGFGLAGGEQYF.

This clonotype was picked up a small number of times. The DNA for the CDR3 is TGTGCCAGCAGCCAACTTAGCGGGAGGGCCGATACGCAGTATTTT. It yields the protein CASSQLSGRADTQYF. The chain uses TRBV6-1 and TRBJ2-3; 11 nucleotides agree with TRBD2. Per germline, CDR1 MNHNS and CDR2 SASEGT. This CDR3 comprises 15 residues. The V segment lost 6 bases and the J segment 6 bases; nucleotides outside the gene matches: 8.

This clonotype was counted a few times. V usage is TRBV11-3 and J usage is TRBJ2-7, with TRBD1 matching 9 bases. J gave up 5 bases and V 5 bases, and 7 bases lay outside the gene matches. The CDR3 runs 14 residues. CDR1 and CDR2 from the germline V gene are SGHNT and YENEEA. The CDR3 region is CASSPGTGPNEQYF. CDR3 in DNA: TGTGCCAGCAGCCCCGGGACAGGGCCCAACGAGCAGTACTTC. Full variable domain (rest looked up from reference TRBV11-3 and TRBJ2-7): EAGVVQSPRYKIIEKKQPVAFWCNPISGHNTLYWYLQNLGQGPELLIRYENEEAVDDSQLPKDRFSAERLKGVDSTLKIQPAELGDSAVYLCASSPGTGPNEQYFGPGTRLTVT.

This clonotype was seen only a few times. Just one base apart from a much larger clone, this may be a read error. The chain couples TRBV20-1 to TRBJ2-2; D unresolved. This CDR3 has 11 amino acids. V was shortened by 0 bases and J by 4 bases, with 0 bases between the two germline ends. CDR1 DFQATT and CDR2 SNEGSKA come from the germline V gene (reference sequence). The CDR3 DNA is TGCAGTGCTAGAGACACCGGGGAGCTGTTTTTT. Its protein product is CSARDTGELFF.

The chain is built from TRBV13 and TRBJ1-2; possibly TRBD1 for D (6 bases). CDR3 size: 14 residues. In germline, CDR1 is PRHDT, CDR2 FYEKMQ (reference sequence). The V end lost 5 bases, the J end lost 5 bases, and 15 bases lay between the germline ends. CDR3 residues: CASSSRDIFYGYTF. The CDR3 bases are TGTGCCAGCAGCAGCCGGGACATCTTTTATGGCTACACCTTC.

The CDR3, as DNA: TGTGCCAGCAGCCAAGAGCTCCCGGGACTAGCGAATGAGCAGTTCTTC. Its protein is CASSQELPGLANEQFF. This chain uses TRBV3-1 with TRBJ2-1; 10 bases line up with TRBD2. Trimming cost V 0 bases and J 7 bases; bases outside gene matches: 6. The CDR3 runs 16 residues. Germline V lookup: CDR1 LGHDT, CDR2 YNNKEL (reference sequence).

There are a few counts of this clonotype. The chain employs TRBV20-1 and TRBJ1-4; perhaps TRBD1 as D (5 bases). CDR1 and CDR2 (germline): DFQATT, SNEGSKA (reference sequence). This CDR3 has 14 residues. The V gene lost 1 base and the J gene lost 5 bases, with 11 bases spanning the gap. CDR3 protein: CSARGGVSNEKLFF. DNA for the CDR3: TGCAGTGCTAGAGGAGGGGTTTCCAATGAAAAACTGTTTTTT.

V and J are TRBV20-1 and TRBJ2-1; 8 positions agree with TRBD2. The CDR3 covers 16 residues. The V and J ends lost 0 bases and 4 bases, in that order; junction bases with no gene match: 8. Germline-derived CDR1 and CDR2 are DFQATT and SNEGSKA (reference sequence). The CDR3 DNA reads as TGCAGTGCTAGAGATCGGCGAGCGGGAGCGTACAATGAGCAGTTCTTC. Its translation is CSARDRRAGAYNEQFF.

The chain has TRBV15 and TRBJ2-5; D is unclear. Trimming left V 3 bases short and J 5 bases short, with 13 bases between. Germline V gives CDR1 LNHNV, CDR2 YYDKDF (reference sequence). The CDR3 sequence is 14 residues long. This CDR3 is CATSSAFFRETQYF. The CDR3 DNA reads TGTGCCACCAGCAGCGCGTTCTTCAGGGAGACCCAGTACTTC.

There are a few counts of this clonotype. This sequence joins TRBV20-1 and TRBJ2-5, with a possible D match to TRBD2 (6 bases). Looked up from germline, CDR1 is DFQATT and CDR2 is SNEGSKA (reference sequence). The CDR3 covers 13 residues. The V end was cut by 8 bases, the J end by 4 bases, with 17 bases between. The DNA of the CDR3 is TGCAGTCCGGGACTGGGGAGCGGAGAGACCCAGTACTTC. Translating gives CSPGLGSGETQYF.

The chain employs TRBV30 and TRBJ2-2; D is uncertain. Trimming shortened V by 1 base and J by 0 bases, and 6 bases separated the two germline ends. This CDR3 spans 14 amino acids. Germline CDR1 GTSNPN, CDR2 SVGIG (reference sequence). Here the CDR3 reads CAWSAVTNTGELFF. CDR3 DNA: TGTGCCTGGAGTGCTGTCACGAACACCGGGGAGCTGTTTTTT. Complete variable domain (other parts from reference TRBV30 and TRBJ2-2): SQTIHQWPATLVQPVGSPLSLECTVEGTSNPNLYWYRQAAGRGLQLLFYSVGIGQISSEVPQNLSASRPQDRQFILSSKKLLLSDSGFYLCAWSAVTNTGELFFGEGSRLTVL.